This record looks at one TCR beta chain sequence and its context. A much larger clone differs by one base, so this may be a read error. The entry originates in a study of T cells in Graves' hyperthyroidism and ophthalmopathy. Germline CDR1 is SEHNR and CDR2 is FQNEAQ (reference sequence). This CDR3 comprises 18 residues. V gave up 1 base and J gave up 0 bases; unmatched junction bases: 12. Regions amplified from RNA transcripts were the TCR beta CDR3 regions. Primed by the HTBI set, a first-round RT-PCR was run on the TCR CDR3. From the multiplex PCR reads, TCRdb called clonotypes with MiXCR, one entry per CDR3 protein. The sample carries nearly 600,000 distinct CDR3 sequences, approximately 14% recorded once. Aged 18 to 65, the patients had hyperthyroidism that was newly diagnosed and had lasted under 2 months. Initially, at the first diagnosis of hyperthyroidism and before any ophthalmopathy symptoms, blood was sampled.

Sequencing was done on a sample of blood. This chain uses TRBV7-9 with TRBJ2-7, with 7 bases matching TRBD1. The source is a woman aged 25 to 39 with Graves' hyperthyroidism that later progressed to Graves' ophthalmopathy. CDR3 loop: CASSLGRGMGQSSYEQYF. The CDR3 DNA reads TGTGCCAGCAGCTTAGGACGGGGTATGGGACAGAGCTCCTACGAGCAGTACTTC. Supplemented by reference TRBV7-9 and TRBJ2-7, the full variable domain reads DTGVSQNPRHKITKRGQNVTFRCDPISEHNRLYWYRQTLGQGPEFLTYFQNEAQLEKSRLLSDRFSAERPKGSFSTLEIQRTEQGDSAMYLCASSLGRGMGQSSYEQYFGPGTRLTVT.